These 5 T cell receptor beta chains were sequenced from one sample in a study of blood T cell repertoires in COVID-19 (dated by TCRdb to between 2020 and 2021). Library preparation was by the immunoSEQ multiplex PCR assay. TCRdb took over this immuneACCESS table, retaining in-frame rearrangements with V and J assigned. Such tables are incomplete; in checked studies, under half of the missing clones stem from an unresolved V gene, and the remainder is unexplained. This sample holds roughly 96,000 clones; about 86% were observed only once. About 4.3% of the sample goes to the ten largest clones. Sequences were obtained from peripheral blood. These receptors came from a man aged 55 to 70 with acute or convalescent COVID-19.

The V and J genes are TRBV27 and TRBJ2-2; 10 positions match TRBD2. V lost 5 bases to trimming and J lost 6 bases; unmatched junction nucleotides: 3. This CDR3 comprises 14 residues. The V gene's germline CDR1 is MNHEY and CDR2 SMNVEV (reference sequence). The CDR3 sequence: CASSTLAGAGELFF. CDR3 bases: TGTGCCAGCAGTACCCTAGCGGGAGCCGGGGAGCTGTTTTTT.

V is TRBV19 and J is TRBJ2-2, with D hard to call. Germline V CDR1 and CDR2: LNHDA, SQIVND (reference sequence). The V and J ends lost 5 bases and 0 bases respectively, with 7 bases between them. This CDR3 has 14 residues. The CDR3 protein is CASSAPANTGELFF. Written as DNA, the CDR3 is TGTGCCAGTAGTGCCCCAGCGAACACCGGGGAGCTGTTTTTT.

The V gene is TRBV19, the J gene TRBJ1-5; unclear D gene. Per the germline V gene, CDR1 is LNHDA and CDR2 is SQIVND (reference sequence). The CDR3 has 14 amino acids. V shed 2 bases and J shed 3 bases, with 8 bases lying between them. CDR3 region: CASSIWQPNQPQHF. CDR3 sequence (DNA): TGTGCCAGTAGTATATGGCAACCCAATCAGCCCCAGCATTTT.

V is TRBV9 and J is TRBJ2-6; the match to TRBD2 covers 10 bases. Germline V gene lookup returns CDR1 SGDLS and CDR2 YYNGEE. Trimming removed 2 bases from V and 0 bases from J; junction bases left unmatched: 5. The CDR3 runs 18 residues. The CDR3 DNA is TGTGCCAGCAGCGTTAGCGGGGGGCCCCCCTCTGGGGCCAACGTCCTGACTTTC. As protein: CASSVSGGPPSGANVLTF.

The V gene is TRBV19, the J gene TRBJ1-2; TRBD1 agrees at 10 bases. This CDR3 contains 13 residues. From germline, CDR1 is LNHDA and CDR2 SQIVND (reference sequence). The trim removed 10 bases at V and 5 bases at J, leaving 7 bases unmatched. CDR3 residues: CATRTGGRYGYTF. The CDR3 coding sequence is TGTGCCACCAGGACAGGGGGGAGGTATGGCTACACCTTC.